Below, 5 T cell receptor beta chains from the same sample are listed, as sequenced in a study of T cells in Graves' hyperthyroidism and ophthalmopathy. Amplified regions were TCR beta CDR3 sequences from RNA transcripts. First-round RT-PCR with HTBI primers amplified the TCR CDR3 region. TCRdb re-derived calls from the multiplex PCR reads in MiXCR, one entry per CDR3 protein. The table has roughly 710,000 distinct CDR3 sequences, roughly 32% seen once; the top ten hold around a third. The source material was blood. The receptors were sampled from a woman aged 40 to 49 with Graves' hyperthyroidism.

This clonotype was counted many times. The CDR3 is CASSMTGAGANVLTF. The CDR3 nucleotides read TGTGCCAGTAGTATGACAGGGGCAGGGGCCAACGTCCTGACTTTC. This chain joins TRBV19 and TRBJ2-6; 8 bases line up with TRBD1. Germline V gene sequence: CDR1 LNHDA, CDR2 SQIVND (reference sequence). This CDR3 comprises 15 residues. V shed 3 bases, J shed 4 bases, and the junction held 2 bases outside the gene matches.

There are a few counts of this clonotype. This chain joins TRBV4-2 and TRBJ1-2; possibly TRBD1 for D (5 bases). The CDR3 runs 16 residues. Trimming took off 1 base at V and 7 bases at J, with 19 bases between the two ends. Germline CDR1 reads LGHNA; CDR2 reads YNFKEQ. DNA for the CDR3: TGTGCCAGCAGCCAAGGGTCGCGGACACCGGGCGGTGGCTACACCTTC. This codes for CASSQGSRTPGGGYTF.

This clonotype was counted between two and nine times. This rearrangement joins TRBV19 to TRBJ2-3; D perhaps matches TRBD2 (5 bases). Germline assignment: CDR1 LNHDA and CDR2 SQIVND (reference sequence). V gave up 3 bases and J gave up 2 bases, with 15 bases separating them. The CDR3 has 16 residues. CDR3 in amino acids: CASSIATERYTDTQYF. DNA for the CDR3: TGTGCCAGTAGTATTGCCACTGAGCGGTACACAGATACGCAGTATTTT.

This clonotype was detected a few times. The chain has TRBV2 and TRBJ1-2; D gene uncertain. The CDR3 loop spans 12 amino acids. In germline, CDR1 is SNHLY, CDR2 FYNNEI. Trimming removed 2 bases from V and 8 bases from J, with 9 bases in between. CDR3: CASSETEWGYTF. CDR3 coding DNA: TGTGCCAGCAGTGAAACAGAATGGGGCTACACCTTC.

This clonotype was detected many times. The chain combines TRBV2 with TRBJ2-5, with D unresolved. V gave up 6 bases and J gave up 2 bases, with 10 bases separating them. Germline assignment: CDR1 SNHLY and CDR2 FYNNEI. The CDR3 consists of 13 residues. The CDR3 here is CASRFQPQETQYF. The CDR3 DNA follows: TGTGCCAGCAGGTTTCAGCCACAAGAGACCCAGTACTTC.